The following is a T cell receptor (beta chain) sequence with its context. Its antigen is not known. At one of its ends the junction is not consistent with the germline gene, which may arise from a read error. Germline V gene data show CDR1 as DFQATT and CDR2 as SNEGSKA (reference sequence). CDR3 length: 16 amino acids. The sample is drawn from a study of T cells in Graves' hyperthyroidism and ophthalmopathy. Hyperthyroidism in the patients, aged 18 to 65, was newly diagnosed and under 2 months in duration. Thyroid ultrasound and orbital computed tomography, with clinical symptoms and serum thyroxine and TRAb, informed diagnoses. The PBMCs had their origin in roughly 9.4 ml of fresh peripheral blood. The TCR beta CDR3 regions underwent amplification using RNA transcripts as the source. An initial round of RT-PCR targeting the TCR CDR3 relied on the HTBI primer set. TCRdb re-called the multiplex PCR reads through MiXCR, storing one row per CDR3 protein. The table shows 650,000 to 700,000 distinct CDR3 sequences, with 17% occurring only once.

Study observations and caveats: In the analysis, a 13 V-J model separated ophthalmopathy from stable hyperthyroidism.

This TCR was recovered from a man aged 45 to 65 with Graves' hyperthyroidism. The chain links TRBV20-1 to TRBJ2-6, with 8 bases that match TRBD1. Sequenced input: blood. CDR3: CSAPPSGGTGANVLAF. CDR3 bases: TGCAGTGCCCCCCCTTCAGGGGGCACTGGGGCCAACGTCCTGGCTTTC.